This T cell receptor beta chain was recorded in a study of T cell repertoires in cytomegalovirus infection. The CDR3 extends over 15 amino acids. The germline V and J ends were trimmed by 2 bases and 6 bases, with 14 bases remaining between them. Germline CDR1 SGHTA, CDR2 FQGNSA. Each CDR3 protein is one row after TCRdb ran MiXCR on the reads. Altogether about 300,000 distinct CDR3 sequences are present, approximately 10% being singletons, with the ten largest covering approximately 2.3%. The sample taken for sequencing was PBMCs. V gene TRBV7-2 combines with J gene TRBJ1-5; TRBD1 might be the D (5 bases). The sequence was obtained from a human donor in good health (CMV status not recorded). Some clones in this sample may be carry-over from other donors' samples. The CDR3 DNA is TGTGCCAGCAGCTTACGGGGGAGTACGGGTCAGCCCCAGCATTTT. Its protein product is CASSLRGSTGQPQHF.